This note documents a single T cell receptor beta chain sequence. Its matching antigen is unknown. This sample is drawn from a study of T-cell memory formation after mild COVID-19. The wider study: Among the donors, TCR clusters were largely specific to each donor. Study-wide results and caveats: Memory sampled before infection contained some responding clones, suggesting cross-reactive memory joined. Among contracting clones, CD4+ were mainly CM/EM and CD8+ enriched in EMRA. Researchers could not confirm that second-wave clones peaking on day 37 targeted SARS-CoV-2.

V lost 7 bases, J lost 9 bases, and 19 bases lay in between. Germline CDR1 and CDR2: MNHEY and SVGAGI. CDR3 length equals 14 residues. TCRdb redid the calling of the 5' RACE reads with MiXCR, one entry per CDR3 protein. The data hold under 300,000 distinct CDR3 sequences, with over 9% observed a single time. Input material: PBMCs or a T cell subset sorted from them (not recorded which). The J gene is TRBJ1-3, the V gene TRBV6-5; D is possibly TRBD1 (6 bases). The clonotype originates from a man between 18 and 29 years old who had mild COVID-19 (a few samples of this study predate the infection). Cell type and time point are not known. The CDR3: CASTTRGGLSTIYF. In nucleotides, the CDR3 is TGTGCCAGCACTACCCGAGGGGGTCTAAGCACCATATATTTT.